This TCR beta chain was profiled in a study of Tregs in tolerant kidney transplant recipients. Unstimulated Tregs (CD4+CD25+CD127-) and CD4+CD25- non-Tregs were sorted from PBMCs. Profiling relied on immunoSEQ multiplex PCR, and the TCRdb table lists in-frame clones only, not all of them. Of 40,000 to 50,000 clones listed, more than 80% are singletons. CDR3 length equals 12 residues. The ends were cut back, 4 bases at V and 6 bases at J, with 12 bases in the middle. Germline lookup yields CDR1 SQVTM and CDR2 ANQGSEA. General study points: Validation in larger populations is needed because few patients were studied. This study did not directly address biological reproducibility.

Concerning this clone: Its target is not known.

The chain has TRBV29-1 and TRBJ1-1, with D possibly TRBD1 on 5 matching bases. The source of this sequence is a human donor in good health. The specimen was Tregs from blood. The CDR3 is CSVGSGKAEAFF. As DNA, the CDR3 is TGCAGCGTTGGGTCAGGGAAGGCTGAAGCTTTCTTT.